A single sample is the source of the 22 T cell receptor beta chains below, sequenced in a study of human CD4 T cells and Enterobacteriaceae. Profiling relied on immunoSEQ multiplex PCR, and the TCRdb table lists in-frame clones only, not all of them. This table holds about 26,000 clones, roughly 80% found once. All CD4+ cells other than CD45RA+CCR7+CD95- naive cells were sorted as memory, over 98% pure. The source material was memory CD4+ T cells from blood. These receptors were collected from a human donor in good health.

The gene calls are TRBV11-3 and TRBJ1-4; no clear D. Germline V gene data show CDR1 as SGHNT and CDR2 as YENEEA. This CDR3 comprises 15 residues. The germline V and J ends were trimmed by 3 bases and 4 bases, with 12 bases remaining between them. The CDR3 DNA reads as TGTGCCAGCAGCTTTGCGAGTTCCGGTAATGAAAAACTGTTTTTT. Protein sequence: CASSFASSGNEKLFF.

This rearrangement joins TRBV10-2 to TRBJ1-2; D perhaps matches TRBD1 (5 bases). There are 17 residues in the CDR3. Germline assignment: CDR1 WSHSY and CDR2 SAAADI. V shed 4 bases and J shed 5 bases, with 23 bases lying between them. The CDR3 here is CASSARQVTDGAYGYTF. CDR3 in DNA: TGCGCCAGCAGTGCCCGCCAGGTCACAGATGGGGCATATGGCTACACCTTC.

This clone was seen a few times. V is TRBV5-6 and J is TRBJ2-7, with D hard to call. The V end lost 1 base, the J end lost 0 bases, and 8 bases lay between the germline ends. Germline CDR1 SGHDT, CDR2 YYEEEE. The CDR3 covers 14 residues. The CDR3 protein is CASSLRYSSYEQYF. The CDR3 nucleotides read TGTGCCAGCAGCTTGCGCTACAGCTCCTACGAGCAGTACTTC.

This clone was counted a single time. The CDR3 is CASKRQGGKNTEAFF. The CDR3 DNA reads as TGCGCCAGCAAAAGGCAGGGCGGCAAGAACACTGAAGCTTTCTTT. The chain joins TRBV5-1 to TRBJ1-1, with D possibly being TRBD1 (5 bases). With 6 bases removed from V and 1 base from J, the gap between germline ends came to 16 bases. The CDR3 length is 15 residues. Germline CDR1 is SGHRS and CDR2 is YFSETQ.

In nucleotides, the CDR3 is TGTGCCAGCAGCCCCAAACGGTCGAACACTGAAGCTTTCTTT. As protein: CASSPKRSNTEAFF. The V and J genes are TRBV6-6 and TRBJ1-1; D unresolved. This CDR3 region has 14 residues. V lost 6 bases and J 1 base, leaving 12 bases between the germline ends. Germline V CDR1 and CDR2: MNHNY, SVGAGI (reference sequence).

The V and J genes are TRBV7-8 and TRBJ2-5; the match to TRBD1 covers 8 bases. CDR1 SGHVS and CDR2 FQNEAQ come from the germline V gene. This CDR3 has 13 residues. The junction had 3 bases not matched to a gene; V was cut back by 5 bases and J by 4 bases. This CDR3 is CASSRTGTETQYF. Written as DNA, the CDR3 is TGTGCCAGCAGCCGGACAGGGACAGAGACCCAGTACTTC.

This chain connects TRBV18 to TRBJ2-5; 9 bases are a match to TRBD1. The CDR3 loop spans 16 amino acids. Germline CDR1 and CDR2: KGHSH and LQKENI. The junction had 10 bases not matched to a gene; V was cut back by 3 bases and J by 5 bases. The CDR3 sequence is CASSPKDRGLGETQYF. Written as DNA, the CDR3 is TGTGCCAGCTCACCGAAGGACAGGGGTTTAGGCGAGACCCAGTACTTC.

The chain uses TRBV10-3 and TRBJ1-6, with TRBD1 matching over 7 bases. V lost 6 bases, J lost 10 bases, and 6 bases stayed unmatched. CDR1 is ENHRY, CDR2 SYGVKD, per germline. This CDR3 region has 13 residues. DNA of the CDR3: TGTGCCATCAGAGGGACAGAGGACTCACCCCTCCACTTT. This sequence encodes CAIRGTEDSPLHF.

The chain employs TRBV5-1 and TRBJ1-1; the D gene is possibly TRBD1 (6 bases). CDR1 SGHRS and CDR2 YFSETQ come from the germline V gene. The V end was cut by 5 bases, the J end by 4 bases, with 15 bases between. The CDR3 has 14 residues. The CDR3 region is CASSETVDSTEAFF. CDR3 bases: TGCGCCAGCAGTGAGACGGTGGACAGCACTGAAGCTTTCTTT.

V usage is TRBV15 and J usage is TRBJ2-5, with D possibly being TRBD2 (6 bases). Between the trimmed V and J ends, which lost 0 bases and 2 bases, there was a span of 10 bases. CDR1 LNHNV and CDR2 YYDKDF come from the germline V gene (reference sequence). The CDR3 sequence is 15 residues long. CDR3 DNA sequence: TGTGCCACCAGCAGAGACAGTGGGGGGCAAGAGACCCAGTACTTC. It encodes CATSRDSGGQETQYF.

The chain couples TRBV6-6 to TRBJ1-1; tentative D call: TRBD1 (5 bases). The germline V gene has CDR1 MNHNY and CDR2 SVGAGI (reference sequence). The CDR3 is made up of 14 amino acids. V was pared by 10 bases and J by 5 bases, with 20 bases between. The CDR3 nucleotides are TGTGCCACAACACGCCCGGGGACGGAAACTGAAGCTTTCTTT. Protein product: CATTRPGTETEAFF.

This clone came up once. The CDR3 here is CASRGVEAKNIQYF. CDR3 nucleotides: TGTGCCAGCAGAGGAGTTGAGGCCAAAAACATTCAGTACTTC. The rearrangement links TRBV28 to TRBJ2-4; D remains unclear. With 6 bases removed from V and 1 base from J, the gap between germline ends came to 10 bases. CDR3 length: 14 residues. The germline gives CDR1 MDHEN, CDR2 SYDVKM.

The genes are TRBV27 and TRBJ2-3; D possibly matches TRBD1 or TRBD2 (5 bases each). V was pared by 5 bases and J by 9 bases, with 15 bases between. The CDR3 is 13 residues long. Per the germline V gene, CDR1 is MNHEY and CDR2 is SMNVEV (reference sequence). CDR3: CASSPRGGQTQYF. In nucleotides, the CDR3 is TGTGCCAGCAGTCCCCGGGGCGGCCAGACGCAGTATTTT.

The sample holds a few counts of this clone. The gene calls are TRBV5-1 and TRBJ1-6; D is unclear. The CDR3 totals 14 residues. Looked up from germline, CDR1 is SGHRS and CDR2 is YFSETQ. Trimming cost V 0 bases and J 7 bases, with 8 bases left between them. The CDR3 loop reads CASSLGQLNSPLHF. The CDR3 DNA follows: TGCGCCAGCAGCTTGGGGCAGCTGAATTCACCCCTCCACTTT.

The chain employs TRBV18 and TRBJ2-1, with D perhaps TRBD2 (7 bases). Trimming pared 2 bases from V and 4 bases from J, leaving 12 bases between. The germline V gene encodes CDR1 KGHSH and CDR2 LQKENI. CDR3 size: 15 residues. CDR3 sequence: CASSPRGGSYNEQFF. The CDR3 DNA is TGTGCCAGCTCACCAAGGGGGGGGTCGTACAATGAGCAGTTCTTC.

V is TRBV19 and J is TRBJ2-2; D remains ambiguous. The CDR3 loop spans 16 amino acids. Per the germline V gene, CDR1 is LNHDA and CDR2 is SQIVND (reference sequence). Trimming left V 2 bases short and J 0 bases short, with 10 bases between. CDR3 sequence: CASSISPGPNTGELFF. CDR3 DNA sequence: TGTGCCAGTAGTATATCCCCGGGTCCGAACACCGGGGAGCTGTTTTTT.

The chain combines TRBV30 with TRBJ2-6, with 8 bases matching TRBD1. With 3 bases clipped from V and 0 bases from J, the junction kept 7 bases outside the gene matches. Looked up from germline, CDR1 is GTSNPN and CDR2 is SVGIG (reference sequence). This CDR3 contains 17 residues. CDR3 sequence: CAWRATGADSGANVLTF. CDR3 nucleotides: TGTGCCTGGAGAGCGACAGGGGCCGACTCTGGGGCCAACGTCCTGACTTTC.

The rearrangement links TRBV28 to TRBJ1-2; D is ambiguous. The CDR3 consists of 16 residues. The V gene's germline CDR1 is MDHEN and CDR2 SYDVKM. V lost 2 bases, J lost 2 bases, and 15 bases lay in between. CDR3: CASSLSGGFWNYGYTF. In nucleotides, the CDR3 is TGTGCCAGCAGTTTAAGCGGAGGGTTTTGGAACTATGGCTACACCTTC.

V gene TRBV27 combines with J gene TRBJ1-1; a possible D gene is TRBD1 (5 bases). Trimming removed 8 bases from V and 4 bases from J, with 14 bases in between. The CDR3 length is 13 residues. The V gene's germline CDR1 is MNHEY and CDR2 SMNVEV (reference sequence). CDR3 amino acids: CASSAGGVTEAFF. The CDR3 DNA follows: TGTGCCAGCTCCGCCGGGGGAGTCACTGAAGCTTTCTTT.

This clone was seen only once. The genes are TRBV5-3 and TRBJ2-1, with 15 bases identical to TRBD2. TRBV5-3 is marked as an open reading frame, function uncertain. The junction had 6 bases not matched to a gene; V was cut back by 7 bases and J by 7 bases. The CDR3 spans 15 residues. The CDR3 protein is CARARTSGRGNEQFF. As DNA, the CDR3 is TGTGCCAGAGCTCGGACTAGCGGGAGGGGAAATGAGCAGTTCTTC.

The V gene is TRBV6-6, the J gene TRBJ1-4, with TRBD1 identical over 8 bases. Germline CDR1 MNHNY, CDR2 SVGAGI (reference sequence). V dropped 6 bases and J dropped 7; count of bases not matched to a gene: 13. The CDR3 has 16 amino acids. CDR3 in DNA: TGTGCCAGCAGGCCACACGACAGGGGAGGAAGTGAAAAACTGTTTTTT. Protein product: CASRPHDRGGSEKLFF.

The chain employs TRBV4-1 and TRBJ2-7; 7 positions agree with TRBD1. Trimming took 3 bases from V and 7 from J; bases not matched to a gene: 12. The CDR3 spans 15 residues. CDR1 is MGHRA and CDR2 is YSYEKL in the germline V gene. This CDR3 is CASSHPQGLLGEQYF. In nucleotides, the CDR3 is TGCGCCAGCAGCCATCCACAGGGGTTACTGGGAGAGCAGTACTTC.